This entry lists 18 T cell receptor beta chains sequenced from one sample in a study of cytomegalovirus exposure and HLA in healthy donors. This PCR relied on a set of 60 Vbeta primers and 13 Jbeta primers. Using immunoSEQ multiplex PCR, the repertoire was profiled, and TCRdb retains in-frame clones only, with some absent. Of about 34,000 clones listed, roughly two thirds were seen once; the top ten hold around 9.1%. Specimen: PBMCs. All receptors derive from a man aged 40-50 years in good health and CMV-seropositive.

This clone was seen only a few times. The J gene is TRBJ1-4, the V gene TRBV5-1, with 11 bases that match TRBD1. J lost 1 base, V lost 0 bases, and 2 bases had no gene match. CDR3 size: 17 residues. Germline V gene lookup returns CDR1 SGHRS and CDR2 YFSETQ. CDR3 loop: CASSLAGTGGTNEKLFF. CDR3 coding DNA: TGCGCCAGCAGCTTGGCCGGGACAGGGGGAACTAATGAAAAACTGTTTTTT.

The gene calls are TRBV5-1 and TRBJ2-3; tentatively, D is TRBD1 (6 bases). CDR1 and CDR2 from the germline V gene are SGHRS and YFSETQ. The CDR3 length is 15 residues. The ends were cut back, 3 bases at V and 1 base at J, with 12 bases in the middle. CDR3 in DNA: TGCGCCAGCAGCTCCACGACAGGAGGCACAGATACGCAGTATTTT. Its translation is CASSSTTGGTDTQYF.

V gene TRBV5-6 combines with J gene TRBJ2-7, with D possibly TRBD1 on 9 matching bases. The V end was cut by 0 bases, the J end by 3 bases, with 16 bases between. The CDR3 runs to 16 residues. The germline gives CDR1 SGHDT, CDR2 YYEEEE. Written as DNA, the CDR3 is TGTGCCAGCAGCTTGGCCGGGGGGGACAGGGTCTACGAGCAGTACTTC. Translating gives CASSLAGGDRVYEQYF.

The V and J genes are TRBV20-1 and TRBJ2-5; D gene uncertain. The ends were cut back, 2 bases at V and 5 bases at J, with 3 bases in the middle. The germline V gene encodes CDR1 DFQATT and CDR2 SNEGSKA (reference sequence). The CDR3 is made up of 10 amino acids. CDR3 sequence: CSARRETQYF. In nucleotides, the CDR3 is TGCAGTGCTAGACGGGAGACCCAGTACTTC.

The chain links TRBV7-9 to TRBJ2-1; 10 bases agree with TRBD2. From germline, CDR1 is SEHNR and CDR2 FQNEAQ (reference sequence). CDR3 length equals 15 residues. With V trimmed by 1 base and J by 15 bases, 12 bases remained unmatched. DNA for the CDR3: TGTGCCAGCAGCTTAGAGGACAGCGGGGGGGGTAAGCGGTTCTTC. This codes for CASSLEDSGGGKRFF.

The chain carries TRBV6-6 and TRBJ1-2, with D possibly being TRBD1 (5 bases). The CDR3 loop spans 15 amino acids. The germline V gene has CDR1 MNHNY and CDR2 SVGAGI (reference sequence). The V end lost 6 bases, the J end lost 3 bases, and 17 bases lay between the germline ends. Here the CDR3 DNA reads TGTGCCAGCAGGATGACGGGGGGGTTTGACTATGGCTACACCTTC. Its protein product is CASRMTGGFDYGYTF.

The CDR3 loop reads CASSQTVTSGANVLTF. The CDR3 DNA reads as TGTGCCAGCAGCCAGACAGTAACCTCTGGGGCCAACGTCCTGACTTTC. This sequence joins TRBV11-3 and TRBJ2-6, with D possibly being TRBD1 (5 bases). The CDR3 sequence is 16 residues long. Trimming pared 5 bases from V and 0 bases from J, leaving 11 bases between. The germline V gene encodes CDR1 SGHNT and CDR2 YENEEA.

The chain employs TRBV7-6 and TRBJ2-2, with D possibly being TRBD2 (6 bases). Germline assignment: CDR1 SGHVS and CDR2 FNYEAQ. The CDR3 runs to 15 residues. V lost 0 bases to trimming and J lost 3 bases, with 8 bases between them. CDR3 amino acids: CASSLAGGYTGELFF. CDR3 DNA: TGTGCCAGCAGCTTAGCAGGAGGGTACACCGGGGAGCTGTTTTTT.

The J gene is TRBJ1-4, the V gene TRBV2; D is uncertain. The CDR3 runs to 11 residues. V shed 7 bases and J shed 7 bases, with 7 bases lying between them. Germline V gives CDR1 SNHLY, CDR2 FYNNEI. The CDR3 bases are TGTGCCAGCATGCTGGCTGAAAAACTGTTTTTT. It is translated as CASMLAEKLFF.

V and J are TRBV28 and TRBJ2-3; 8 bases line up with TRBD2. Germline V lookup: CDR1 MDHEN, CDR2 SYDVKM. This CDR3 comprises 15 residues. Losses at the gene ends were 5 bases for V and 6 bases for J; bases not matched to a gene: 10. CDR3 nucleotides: TGTGCCAGCAGTCCACTCGGGGGGGGGTGGGATACGCAGTATTTT. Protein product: CASSPLGGGWDTQYF.

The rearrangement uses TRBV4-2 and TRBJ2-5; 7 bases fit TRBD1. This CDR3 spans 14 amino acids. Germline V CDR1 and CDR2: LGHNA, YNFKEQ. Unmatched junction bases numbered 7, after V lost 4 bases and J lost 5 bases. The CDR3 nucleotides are TGTGCCAGCAGCCCCGTAACAGGGGTCGAGACCCAGTACTTC. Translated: CASSPVTGVETQYF.

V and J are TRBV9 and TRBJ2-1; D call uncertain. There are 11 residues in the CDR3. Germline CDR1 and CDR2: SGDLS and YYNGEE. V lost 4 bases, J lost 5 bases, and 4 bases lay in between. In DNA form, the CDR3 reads TGTGCCAGCAGCTTCAACAATGAGCAGTTCTTC. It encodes CASSFNNEQFF.

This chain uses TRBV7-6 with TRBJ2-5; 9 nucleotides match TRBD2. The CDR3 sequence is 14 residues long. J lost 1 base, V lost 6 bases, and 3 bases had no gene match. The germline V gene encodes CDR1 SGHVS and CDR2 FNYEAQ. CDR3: CASRRLAAQETQYF. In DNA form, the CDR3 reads TGTGCCAGCAGACGACTAGCGGCCCAAGAGACCCAGTACTTC.

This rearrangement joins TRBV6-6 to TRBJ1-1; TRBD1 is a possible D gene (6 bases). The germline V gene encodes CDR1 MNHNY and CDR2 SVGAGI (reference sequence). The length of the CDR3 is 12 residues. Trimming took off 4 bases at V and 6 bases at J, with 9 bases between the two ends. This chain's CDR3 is CASSSQGSEAFF. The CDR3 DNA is TGTGCCAGCAGTTCGCAGGGGTCTGAAGCTTTCTTT.

CDR3 in DNA: TGTGCCAGCAGTTTATCGCTCGGGACAGGAGAAGAGACCCAGTACTTC. Amino acids: CASSLSLGTGEETQYF. This chain links TRBV27 with TRBJ2-5; TRBD1 aligns across 8 bases. The CDR3 has 16 residues. The germline V gene encodes CDR1 MNHEY and CDR2 SMNVEV (reference sequence). J lost 3 bases, V lost 0 bases, and 6 bases had no gene match.

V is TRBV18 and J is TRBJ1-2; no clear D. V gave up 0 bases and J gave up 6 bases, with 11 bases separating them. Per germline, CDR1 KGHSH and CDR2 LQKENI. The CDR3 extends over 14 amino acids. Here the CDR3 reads CASSPPNGVNGYTF. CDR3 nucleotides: TGTGCCAGCTCACCACCTAACGGGGTAAATGGCTACACCTTC.

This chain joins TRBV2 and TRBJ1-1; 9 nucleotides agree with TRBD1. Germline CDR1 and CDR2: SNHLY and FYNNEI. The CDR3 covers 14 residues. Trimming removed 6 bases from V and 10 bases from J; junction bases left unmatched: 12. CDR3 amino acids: CASSGDRASKGAFF. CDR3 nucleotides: TGTGCCAGCAGCGGGGACAGGGCCTCAAAGGGAGCTTTCTTT.

DNA of the CDR3: TGTGCCATCAGTGAGTCGATGGACAGGGGAACGGAGACCCAGTACTTC. The encoded protein is CAISESMDRGTETQYF. V is TRBV10-3 and J is TRBJ2-5; 9 positions agree with TRBD1. After removal of 0 bases from V and 5 bases from J, the junction contained 7 bases not matched to a gene. CDR1 is ENHRY, CDR2 SYGVKD, per germline. CDR3 length: 16 residues.